The entry that follows covers one T cell receptor (beta chain) sequence. Per the original data handling: By means of reference gene primer amplification, nucleated cell counts were estimated. Clones were read by immunoSEQ multiplex PCR, and TCRdb kept only the in-frame ones, dropping some. D and trimming come from the DNA, and the V and J calls and clone size come from that table. The sample yields 200,000 to 250,000 clones, around 87% seen once. The data originate from a study of blood T cell repertoires in COVID-19. Germline V gene sequence: CDR1 SGHRS, CDR2 YFSETQ. V dropped 0 bases and J dropped 6 bases, with 14 bases sitting between them. This CDR3 has 15 amino acids.

The source of this sequence is a young woman in a cohort exposed to, infected with or recovered from COVID-19 (not recorded which). The genes are TRBV5-1 and TRBJ2-3, with D possibly being TRBD2 (5 bases). Source material: PBMCs or T cells enriched from blood (not recorded which). The CDR3 sequence: CASSLATTSRDTQYF. CDR3 bases: TGCGCCAGCAGCTTGGCCACCACTAGTAGGGATACGCAGTATTTT.